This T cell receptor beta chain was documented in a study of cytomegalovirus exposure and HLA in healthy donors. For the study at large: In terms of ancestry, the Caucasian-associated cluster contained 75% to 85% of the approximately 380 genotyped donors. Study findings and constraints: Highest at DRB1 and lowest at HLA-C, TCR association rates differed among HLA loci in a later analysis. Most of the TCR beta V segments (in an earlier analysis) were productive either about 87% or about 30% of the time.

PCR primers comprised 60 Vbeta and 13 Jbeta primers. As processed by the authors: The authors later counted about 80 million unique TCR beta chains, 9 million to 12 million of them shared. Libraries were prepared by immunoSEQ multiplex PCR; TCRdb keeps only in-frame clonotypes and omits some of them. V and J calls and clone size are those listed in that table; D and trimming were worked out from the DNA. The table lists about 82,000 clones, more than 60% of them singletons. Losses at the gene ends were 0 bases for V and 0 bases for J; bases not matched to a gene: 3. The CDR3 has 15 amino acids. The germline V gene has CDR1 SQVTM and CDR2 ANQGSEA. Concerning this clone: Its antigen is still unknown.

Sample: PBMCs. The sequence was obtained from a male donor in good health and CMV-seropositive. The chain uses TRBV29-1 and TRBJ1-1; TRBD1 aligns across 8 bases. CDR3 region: CSVEDWTGLNTEAFF. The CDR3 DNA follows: TGCAGCGTTGAAGACTGGACAGGGTTGAACACTGAAGCTTTCTTT.